The text below deals with one T cell receptor (beta chain). The data originate from a study of blood T cell repertoires in COVID-19. The overall study: From T cells, B-cell-depleted T cells, or PBMCs came the material, which was cDNA or gDNA.

Germline-derived CDR1 and CDR2 are SGHNT and YYREEE (reference sequence). The trim removed 4 bases at V and 2 bases at J, leaving 0 bases unmatched. This CDR3 has 13 residues. As originally analysed: Counts of nucleated cells, estimated from reference gene primer amplification, were obtained. Only in-frame clones appear in the TCRdb table, and some are missing; sequencing was by immunoSEQ multiplex PCR. V, J and clone size are taken as reported in that table, and D and trimming were inferred from the DNA itself. Here the sample spans 380,000 or so clones, roughly 88% being singletons. Individuals drawn from 24 US areas were about 18 to 100 years old. Allocation to cohorts depended on clinical history reported by the participants.

The rearrangement joins TRBV5-4 to TRBJ2-1; 7 bases agree with TRBD1. Specimen: PBMCs or T cells enriched from blood (not recorded which). The sequence came from a woman in her twenties or thirties with acute COVID-19. CDR3 coding DNA: TGTGCCAGCAGCGACAGGGCCTACAATGAGCAGTTCTTC. It encodes CASSDRAYNEQFF.